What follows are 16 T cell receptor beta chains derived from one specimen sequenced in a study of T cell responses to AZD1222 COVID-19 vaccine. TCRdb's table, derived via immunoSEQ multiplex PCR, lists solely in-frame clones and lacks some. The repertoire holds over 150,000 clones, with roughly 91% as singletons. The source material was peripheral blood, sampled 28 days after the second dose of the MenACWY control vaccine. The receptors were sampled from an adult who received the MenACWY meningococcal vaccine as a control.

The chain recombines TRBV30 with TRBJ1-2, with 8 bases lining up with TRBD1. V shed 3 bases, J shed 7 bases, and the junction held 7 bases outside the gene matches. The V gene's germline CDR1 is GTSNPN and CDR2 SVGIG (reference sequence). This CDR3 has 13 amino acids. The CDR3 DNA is TGTGCCTGGAGGCCTGGACAGGGAAGTGGCTACACCTTC. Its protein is CAWRPGQGSGYTF.

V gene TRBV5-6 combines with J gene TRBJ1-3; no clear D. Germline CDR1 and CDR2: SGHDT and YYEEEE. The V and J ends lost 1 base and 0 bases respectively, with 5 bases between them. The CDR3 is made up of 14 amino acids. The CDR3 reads CASSLKLSGNTIYF. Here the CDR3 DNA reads TGTGCCAGCAGCTTGAAGCTCTCTGGAAACACCATATATTTT.

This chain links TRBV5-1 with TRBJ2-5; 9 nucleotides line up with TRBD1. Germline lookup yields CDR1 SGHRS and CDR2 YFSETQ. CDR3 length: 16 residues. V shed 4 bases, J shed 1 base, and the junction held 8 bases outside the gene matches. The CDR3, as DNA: TGCGCCAGCAGCAGCGGGGACAGGGTCTTCCAAGAGACCCAGTACTTC. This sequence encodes CASSSGDRVFQETQYF.

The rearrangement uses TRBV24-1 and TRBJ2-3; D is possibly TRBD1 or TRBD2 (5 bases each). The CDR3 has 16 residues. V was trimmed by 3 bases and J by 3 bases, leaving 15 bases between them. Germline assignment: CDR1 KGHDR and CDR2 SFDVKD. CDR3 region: CATSDPYLEGTDTQYF. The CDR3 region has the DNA TGTGCCACCAGTGATCCTTACCTTGAGGGGACAGATACGCAGTATTTT.

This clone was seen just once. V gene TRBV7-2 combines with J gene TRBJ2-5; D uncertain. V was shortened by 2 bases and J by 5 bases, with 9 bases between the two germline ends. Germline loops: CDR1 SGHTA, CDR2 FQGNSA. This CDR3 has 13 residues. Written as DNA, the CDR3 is TGTGCCAGCAGCTTAATCCGTACGGAGACCCAGTACTTC. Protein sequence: CASSLIRTETQYF.

CDR3 sequence (DNA): TGTGCCAGCAGCTACCTGGACAACTCCTACAATGAGCAGTTCTTC. Translation: CASSYLDNSYNEQFF. The V gene is TRBV9, the J gene TRBJ2-1; tentative D call: TRBD1 (5 bases). The V gene's germline CDR1 is SGDLS and CDR2 YYNGEE. The CDR3 has 15 amino acids. V lost 4 bases, J lost 0 bases, and 11 bases lay in between.

The CDR3 coding sequence is TGCGCCAGCAGCTTCTCCGCTGGGGCCAACGTCCTGACTTTC. This encodes CASSFSAGANVLTF. This rearrangement joins TRBV5-1 to TRBJ2-6; D gene ambiguous. This CDR3 spans 14 amino acids. Germline assignment: CDR1 SGHRS and CDR2 YFSETQ. V gave up 2 bases and J gave up 2 bases, with 5 bases separating them. Supplemented by reference TRBV5-1 and TRBJ2-6, the full variable domain reads KAGVTQTPRYLIKTRGQQVTLSCSPISGHRSVSWYQQTPGQGLQFLFEYFSETQRNKGNFPGRFSGRQFSNSRSEMNVSTLELGDSALYLCASSFSAGANVLTFGAGSRLTVL.

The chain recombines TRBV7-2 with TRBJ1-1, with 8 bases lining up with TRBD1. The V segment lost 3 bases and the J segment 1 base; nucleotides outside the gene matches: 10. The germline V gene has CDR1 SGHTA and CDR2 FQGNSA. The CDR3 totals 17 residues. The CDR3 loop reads CASSFDRGNIPNTEAFF. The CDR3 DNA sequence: TGTGCCAGCAGCTTTGACAGGGGTAATATCCCGAACACTGAAGCTTTCTTT.

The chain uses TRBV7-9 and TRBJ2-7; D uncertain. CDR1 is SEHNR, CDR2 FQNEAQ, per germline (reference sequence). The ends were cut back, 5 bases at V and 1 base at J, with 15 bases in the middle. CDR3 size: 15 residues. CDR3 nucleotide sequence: TGTGCCAGCAGCCCCGGTCGACGGATTTCCTACGAGCAGTACTTC. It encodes CASSPGRRISYEQYF.

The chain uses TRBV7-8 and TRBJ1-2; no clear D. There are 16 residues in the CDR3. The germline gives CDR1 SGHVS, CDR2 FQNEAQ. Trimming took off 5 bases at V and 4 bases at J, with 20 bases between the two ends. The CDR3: CASSPNMGDPAYGYTF. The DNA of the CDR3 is TGTGCCAGCAGCCCGAATATGGGCGATCCCGCCTATGGCTACACCTTC.

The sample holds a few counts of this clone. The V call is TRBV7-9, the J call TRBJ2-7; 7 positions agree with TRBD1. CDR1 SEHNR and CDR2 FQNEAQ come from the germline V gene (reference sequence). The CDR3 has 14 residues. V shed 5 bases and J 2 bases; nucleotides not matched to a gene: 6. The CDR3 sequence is CASSRDSRAYEQYF. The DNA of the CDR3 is TGTGCCAGCAGCCGGGACAGTAGGGCCTACGAGCAGTACTTC.

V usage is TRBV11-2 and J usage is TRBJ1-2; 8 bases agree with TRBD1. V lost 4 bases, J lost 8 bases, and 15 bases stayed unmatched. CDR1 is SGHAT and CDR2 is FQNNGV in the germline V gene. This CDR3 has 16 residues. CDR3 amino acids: CASSSDGTGLLRGYTF. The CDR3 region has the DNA TGTGCCAGCAGCTCAGACGGGACAGGCCTCCTGCGAGGCTACACCTTC.

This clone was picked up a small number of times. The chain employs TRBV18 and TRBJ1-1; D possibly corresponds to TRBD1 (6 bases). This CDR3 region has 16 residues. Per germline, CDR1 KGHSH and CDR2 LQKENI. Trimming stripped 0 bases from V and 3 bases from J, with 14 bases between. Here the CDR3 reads CASSPPRAQGDTEAFF. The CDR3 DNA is TGTGCCAGCTCACCACCCAGAGCACAGGGAGACACTGAAGCTTTCTTT.

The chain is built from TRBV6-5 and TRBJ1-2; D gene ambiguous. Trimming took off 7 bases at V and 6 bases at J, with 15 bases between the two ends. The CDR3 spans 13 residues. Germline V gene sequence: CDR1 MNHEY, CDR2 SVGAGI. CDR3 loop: CASMKGPGDGYTF. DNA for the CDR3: TGTGCCAGCATGAAAGGACCCGGGGATGGCTACACCTTC.

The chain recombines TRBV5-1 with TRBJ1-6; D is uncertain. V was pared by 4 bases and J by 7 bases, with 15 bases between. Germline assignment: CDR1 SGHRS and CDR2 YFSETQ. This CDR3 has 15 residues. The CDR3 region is CASSPDGPGNSPLHF. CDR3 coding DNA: TGCGCCAGCAGCCCGGACGGACCGGGAAATTCACCCCTCCACTTT.

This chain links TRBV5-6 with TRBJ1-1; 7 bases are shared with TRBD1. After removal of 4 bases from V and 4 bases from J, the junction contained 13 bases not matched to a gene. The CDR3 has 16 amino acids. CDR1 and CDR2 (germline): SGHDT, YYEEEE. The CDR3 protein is CASSDAHWDRGTEAFF. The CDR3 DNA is TGTGCCAGCAGCGACGCCCACTGGGACAGAGGCACTGAAGCTTTCTTT.